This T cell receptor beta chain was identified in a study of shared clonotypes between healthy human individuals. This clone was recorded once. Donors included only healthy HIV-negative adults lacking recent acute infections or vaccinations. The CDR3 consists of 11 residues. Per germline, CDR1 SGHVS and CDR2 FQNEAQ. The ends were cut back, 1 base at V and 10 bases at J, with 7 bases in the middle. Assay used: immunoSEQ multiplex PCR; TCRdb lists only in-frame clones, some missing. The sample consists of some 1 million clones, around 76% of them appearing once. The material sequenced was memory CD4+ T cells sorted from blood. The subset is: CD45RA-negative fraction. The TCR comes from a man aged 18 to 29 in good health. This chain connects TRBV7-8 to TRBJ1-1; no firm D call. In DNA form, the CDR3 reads TGTGCCAGCAGCTTAGATTTTATAGCTTTCTTT. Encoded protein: CASSLDFIAFF.